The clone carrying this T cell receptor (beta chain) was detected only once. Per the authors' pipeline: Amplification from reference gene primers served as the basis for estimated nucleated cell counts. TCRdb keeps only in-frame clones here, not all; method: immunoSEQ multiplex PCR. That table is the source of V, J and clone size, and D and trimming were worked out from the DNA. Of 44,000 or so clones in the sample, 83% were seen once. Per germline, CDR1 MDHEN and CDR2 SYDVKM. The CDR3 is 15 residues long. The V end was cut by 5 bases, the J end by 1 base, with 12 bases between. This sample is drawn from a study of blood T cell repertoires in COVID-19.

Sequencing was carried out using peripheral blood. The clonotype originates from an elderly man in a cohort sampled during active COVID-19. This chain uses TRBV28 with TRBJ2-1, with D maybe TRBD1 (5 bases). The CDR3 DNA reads TGTGCCAGCAGTCATCAGGGAATATCCTACAATGAGCAGTTCTTC. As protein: CASSHQGISYNEQFF.